This is a list of T cell receptor beta chains from one sample in a study of Tregs in tolerant kidney transplant recipients. The protocol was immunoSEQ multiplex PCR, while the TCRdb copy is restricted to in-frame clones and leaves out a portion. The sample shows approximately 260,000 clones, about 80% of them seen only once. Material for sequencing was CD4+ T cells from blood. These receptor sequences come from a human donor in good health. The CDR3 runs from the conserved cysteine through the conserved F or W. D genes are given only for firm matches. Rows may omit the clone size; those that give it use once, few, many or a size class.

cdr3_length	v_call	j_call	clone_size	d_call	cdr3_nt	cdr3_aa
16	TRBV15	TRBJ1-4	NA	NA	TGTGCCACCAGCACCTCCCCTACGAGGAATAATGAAAAACTGTTTTTT	CATSTSPTRNNEKLFF
13	TRBV5-8	TRBJ1-2	NA	NA	TGTGCCAGCAGCTTACAGGAGTACTATGGCTACACCTTC	CASSLQEYYGYTF
15	TRBV7-3	TRBJ2-1	NA	NA	TGTGCCAGCAGCCCCCTTTCGACCAGCCCCAATGAGCAGTTCTTC	CASSPLSTSPNEQFF
13	TRBV5-4	TRBJ2-7	NA	NA	TGTGCCAGCAGATCGGACAGTGACTACGAGCAGTACTTC	CASRSDSDYEQYF
15	TRBV5-1	TRBJ2-2	NA	TRBD2	TGCGCCAGCAGCTCGGCTAGCGGGGGTATCGGGGAGCTGTTTTTT	CASSSASGGIGELFF
17	TRBV12-5	TRBJ1-5	NA	NA	TGTGCTAGTGGCCTGAGGCAGGGGACGGGGAGCAATCAGCCCCAGCATTTT	CASGLRQGTGSNQPQHF
13	TRBV2	TRBJ2-4	once	NA	TGTGCCAGCAGTATTCAGCTCGGAAACATTCAGTACTTC	CASSIQLGNIQYF
14	TRBV5-1	TRBJ2-7	NA	NA	TGCGCCAGCAGCTCTTGGGGGGAAGGGTACGAGCAGTACTTC	CASSSWGEGYEQYF
15	TRBV4-2	TRBJ2-5	NA	NA	TGTGCCAGCAGCCAAGAGTCCGGAGTAACCGAGACCCAGTACTTC	CASSQESGVTETQYF
16	TRBV6-6	TRBJ2-7	NA	TRBD1	TGTGCCAGCAGTTACTTACCGGGACAGGGGGCTCAAGAGCAGTACTTC	CASSYLPGQGAQEQYF
18	TRBV9	TRBJ2-1	NA	TRBD2	TGTGCCAGCAGCATCGGGACAGTAACTAGCGGGAGGGCCCCTGAGCAGTTCTTC	CASSIGTVTSGRAPEQFF
14	TRBV6-6	TRBJ2-7	NA	NA	TGTGCCAGCTACCCCCGGGGGACCTCCTACGAGCAGTACTTC	CASYPRGTSYEQYF
15	TRBV18	TRBJ2-1	NA	TRBD1	TGTGCCAGCTCCCTGGGACAGCCTATCTACAATGAGCAGTTCTTC	CASSLGQPIYNEQFF
14	TRBV5-1	TRBJ2-7	NA	NA	TGCGCCAGCAGCTTGAGCAGCAGCTCCTACGAGCAGTACTTC	CASSLSSSSYEQYF
13	TRBV10-2	TRBJ1-6	NA	NA	TGCGCCAGCACTAGACAGGAGAATTCACCCCTCCACTTT	CASTRQENSPLHF
12	TRBV7-2	TRBJ2-7	NA	NA	TGTGCCAGCAGCCGGTACTCCTACGAGCAGTACTTC	CASSRYSYEQYF
17	TRBV5-1	TRBJ1-6	NA	NA	TGCGCCAGCAGTCGTCTCAAGTTTAGCTCCTATAATTCACCCCTCCACTTT	CASSRLKFSSYNSPLHF
17	TRBV28	TRBJ1-6	NA	TRBD1	TGTGCCAGCAGCAAGTCGCCCAGGGGGGGATGGGGTTCACCCCTCCACTTT	CASSKSPRGGWGSPLHF
16	TRBV6-6	TRBJ1-2	NA	TRBD1	TGTGCCAGCAGTTACTCGAACAGGGGTGTAAACTATGGCTACACCTTC	CASSYSNRGVNYGYTF
14	TRBV2	TRBJ2-5	NA	NA	TGTGCCAGCAGCGATGCAGGATGGGGAGAGACCCAGTACTTC	CASSDAGWGETQYF
14	TRBV5-4	TRBJ1-1	few	NA	TGTGCCAGCAGCTTTGGACAGCAAAGGTCTGAAGCTTTCTTT	CASSFGQQRSEAFF
18	TRBV14	TRBJ2-7	few	TRBD2	TGTGCCAGCAGCCAAGCACTAGCGGGAGGGCAAAGCCTCCTCGAGCAGTACTTC	CASSQALAGGQSLLEQYF
15	TRBV2	TRBJ2-7	once	NA	TGTGCCAGCAGTGGGTTAGGGGGGAACTCCTACGAGCAGTACTTC	CASSGLGGNSYEQYF
17	TRBV7-3	TRBJ2-7	NA	NA	TGTGCCAGCAGCTTAAAGTTTTGGGGGGCAGGTTCCTACGAGCAGTACTTC	CASSLKFWGAGSYEQYF